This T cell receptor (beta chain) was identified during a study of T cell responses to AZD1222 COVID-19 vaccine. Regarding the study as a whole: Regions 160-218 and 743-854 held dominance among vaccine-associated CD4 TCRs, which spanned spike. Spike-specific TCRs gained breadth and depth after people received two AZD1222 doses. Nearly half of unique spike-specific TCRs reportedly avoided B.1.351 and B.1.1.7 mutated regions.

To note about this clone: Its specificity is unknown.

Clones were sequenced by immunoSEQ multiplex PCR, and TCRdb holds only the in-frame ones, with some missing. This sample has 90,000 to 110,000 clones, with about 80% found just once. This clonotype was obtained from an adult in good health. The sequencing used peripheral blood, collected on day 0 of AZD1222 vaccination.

The CDR3 loop is CAYQDRSYTGELFF. The CDR3 DNA reads as TGTGCCTATCAGGACAGGTCGTACACCGGGGAGCTGTTTTTT. This chain connects TRBV30 to TRBJ2-2; 7 nucleotides align to TRBD1. The ends lost 7 bases at V and 3 bases at J; junction bases unmatched: 8. Germline values: CDR1 GTSNPN, CDR2 SVGIG (reference sequence). The CDR3 has 14 amino acids.